This T cell receptor beta chain was obtained from a study of type 1 and type 2 diabetes patients. Study details: Donors were type 1 diabetes, type 2 diabetes, or nondiabetic controls. General study findings and limits: Some HECs seen only in T1D might also appear in more T2D or control samples.

Genomic DNA was the PCR template. A primer set of 30 forward and 13 reverse primers amplified the CDR3. TCRdb redid the calling of the multiplex PCR reads with MiXCR, one entry per CDR3 protein. The sample includes 270,000 or so distinct CDR3 sequences, approximately 50% of them seen just once. This clonotype was seen once. What it binds is not known. This CDR3 has 14 residues. Looked up from germline, CDR1 is ENHRY and CDR2 is SYGVKD. V was cut by 1 base and J by 2 bases, with 8 bases left in between. The clonotype comes from a man aged 18 to 30 with type 2 diabetes. The sample taken for sequencing was peripheral blood mononuclear cells (PBMCs). The genes are TRBV10-3 and TRBJ2-5, with D unresolved. CDR3 bases: TGTGCCATCAGTGAGTATAGGGTACAAGAGACCCAGTACTTC. Translating gives CAISEYRVQETQYF.